A selection of T cell receptor beta chains follows, all from one sample in a study of CD8+CD57+ T cells in acquired aplastic anemia. TCRdb itself ran the reads through MiXCR, one entry per CDR3 protein. The sample lists about 200,000 distinct CDR3 sequences, around 50% occurring once. Material for sequencing was sorted CD4+, CD8+, or CD8+CD57+ T cells (not recorded which) from PBMCs. These receptor sequences come from a human donor with aplastic anemia. CDR3s include the opening cysteine and the closing phenylalanine or tryptophan. The D gene is left open where the match is weak. Rows give clone size only sometimes, using once, few, many, or a class for an expanded clone.

clone size: -; D gene: -; J gene: TRBJ2-7; V gene: TRBV6-5; CDR3 protein: CASSSTASSYEQYF; CDR3 DNA: TGTGCCAGCAGTTCGACGGCGAGCTCCTACGAGCAGTACTTC
clone size: -; D gene: -; J gene: TRBJ2-3; V gene: TRBV19; CDR3 protein: CASGLTRGDTQYF; CDR3 DNA: TGTGCCAGCGGTCTGACCCGGGGAGATACGCAGTATTTT
clone size: -; D gene: -; J gene: TRBJ2-3; V gene: TRBV7-9; CDR3 protein: CASSLAGEWNEQYF; CDR3 DNA: TGTGCCAGCAGCTTAGCGGGGGAATGGAATGAGCAGTATTTT
clone size: many; D gene: -; J gene: TRBJ2-7; V gene: TRBV24-1; CDR3 protein: CATTLSSSYEQYF; CDR3 DNA: TGTGCCACCACCCTTTCGAGCTCCTACGAGCAGTACTTC
clone size: -; D gene: TRBD2; J gene: TRBJ2-3; V gene: TRBV25-1; CDR3 protein: CASSVTSGGRSNTQYF; CDR3 DNA: TGTGCCAGCAGTGTGACTAGCGGGGGACGTTCAAATACGCAGTATTTT
clone size: few; D gene: TRBD2; J gene: TRBJ2-6; V gene: TRBV19; CDR3 protein: CASSIQRGSGANVLTF; CDR3 DNA: TGTGCCAGTAGTATACAGCGGGGATCTGGGGCCAACGTCCTGACTTTC
clone size: -; D gene: -; J gene: TRBJ2-7; V gene: TRBV2; CDR3 protein: CASSEQGTYEQYF; CDR3 DNA: TGTGCCAGCAGTGAACAGGGGACCTACGAGCAGTACTTC
clone size: many; D gene: -; J gene: TRBJ2-3; V gene: TRBV19; CDR3 protein: CASSTAQGGATDTQYF; CDR3 DNA: TGTGCCAGTAGTACTGCCCAGGGCGGGGCCACAGATACGCAGTATTTT
clone size: many; D gene: -; J gene: TRBJ1-4; V gene: TRBV20-1; CDR3 protein: CSARDPRGAKEKLFF; CDR3 DNA: TGCAGTGCTAGAGATCCGAGGGGGGCCAAGGAAAAACTGTTTTTT
clone size: -; D gene: TRBD1; J gene: TRBJ2-2; V gene: TRBV3-1; CDR3 protein: CASSRVTGTGNTGELFF; CDR3 DNA: TGTGCCAGCAGCCGAGTAACCGGGACAGGGAACACCGGGGAGCTGTTTTTT
clone size: -; D gene: TRBD1; J gene: TRBJ2-7; V gene: TRBV20-1; CDR3 protein: CSASGQGRHYEQYF; CDR3 DNA: TGCAGTGCCTCAGGACAGGGTAGGCACTACGAGCAGTACTTC
clone size: many; D gene: -; J gene: TRBJ2-5; V gene: TRBV20-1; CDR3 protein: CSAAYQETQYF; CDR3 DNA: TGCAGTGCTGCGTACCAAGAGACCCAGTACTTC
clone size: -; D gene: -; J gene: TRBJ2-7; V gene: TRBV19; CDR3 protein: CASSQQGGPVEQYF; CDR3 DNA: TGTGCCAGTAGTCAACAGGGGGGGCCAGTCGAGCAGTACTTC
clone size: many; D gene: -; J gene: TRBJ1-1; V gene: TRBV18; CDR3 protein: CASSPPWGTEAFF; CDR3 DNA: TGTGCCAGCTCACCACCATGGGGGACTGAAGCTTTCTTT
clone size: many; D gene: -; J gene: TRBJ1-5; V gene: TRBV11-2; CDR3 protein: CASSLAPPNQPQHF; CDR3 DNA: TGTGCCAGCAGCTTAGCGCCTCCGAATCAGCCCCAGCATTTT
clone size: -; D gene: -; J gene: TRBJ1-5; V gene: TRBV15; CDR3 protein: CATSRQGTQPQHF; CDR3 DNA: TGTGCCACCAGCAGACAGGGAACTCAGCCCCAGCATTTT
clone size: -; D gene: -; J gene: TRBJ1-2; V gene: TRBV5-1; CDR3 protein: CASSLERPVYGYTF; CDR3 DNA: TGCGCCAGCAGCTTGGAACGACCGGTCTATGGCTACACCTTC
clone size: -; D gene: TRBD1; J gene: TRBJ2-1; V gene: TRBV29-1; CDR3 protein: CSALDRGLEQFF; CDR3 DNA: TGCAGCGCGCTGGACAGGGGTTTAGAGCAGTTCTTC
clone size: few; D gene: TRBD1; J gene: TRBJ2-7; V gene: TRBV19; CDR3 protein: CASSSGQGAYEQYF; CDR3 DNA: TGTGCCAGTAGCTCCGGACAGGGGGCCTACGAGCAGTACTTC
clone size: -; D gene: -; J gene: TRBJ1-3; V gene: TRBV5-4; CDR3 protein: CASSFRGVKYF; CDR3 DNA: TGTGCCAGCAGCTTCCGGGGGGTTAAGTATTTT
clone size: many; D gene: TRBD2; J gene: TRBJ2-1; V gene: TRBV19; CDR3 protein: CASSIASGAYNEQFF; CDR3 DNA: TGTGCCAGTAGTATAGCTAGCGGAGCCTACAATGAGCAGTTCTTC
clone size: -; D gene: TRBD2; J gene: TRBJ2-7; V gene: TRBV19; CDR3 protein: CASSIASGDPYEQYF; CDR3 DNA: TGTGCCAGTAGTATAGCTAGCGGGGACCCCTACGAGCAGTACTTC
clone size: -; D gene: -; J gene: TRBJ1-2; V gene: TRBV9; CDR3 protein: CASSQPELNYDYTF; CDR3 DNA: TGTGCCAGCAGCCAGCCGGAACTCAACTATGACTACACCTTC
clone size: many; D gene: -; J gene: TRBJ2-5; V gene: TRBV12-3/TRBV12-4; CDR3 protein: CASSLGVKETQYF; CDR3 DNA: TGTGCCAGCAGTTTAGGGGTTAAAGAGACCCAGTACTTC
clone size: -; D gene: TRBD1; J gene: TRBJ1-1; V gene: TRBV2; CDR3 protein: CASRTSGGVTEAFF; CDR3 DNA: TGTGCCAGTAGGACTTCAGGGGGGGTCACTGAAGCTTTCTTT
clone size: many; D gene: -; J gene: TRBJ2-6; V gene: TRBV4-1; CDR3 protein: CASSQPGGTGANVLTF; CDR3 DNA: TGCGCCAGCAGCCAACCAGGGGGGACTGGGGCCAACGTCCTGACTTTC
clone size: -; D gene: -; J gene: TRBJ1-1; V gene: TRBV20-1; CDR3 protein: CSAREWQGLKEAFF; CDR3 DNA: TGCAGTGCTAGAGAATGGCAGGGTCTCAAGGAAGCTTTCTTT
clone size: many; D gene: -; J gene: TRBJ2-2; V gene: TRBV6-9; CDR3 protein: CASSHPSSPGATGELFF; CDR3 DNA: TGTGCCAGCAGCCACCCCTCAAGTCCGGGTGCCACCGGGGAGCTGTTTTTT
clone size: -; D gene: -; J gene: TRBJ1-2; V gene: TRBV15; CDR3 protein: CATSREVIRGGYGYTF; CDR3 DNA: TGTGCCACCAGCAGAGAGGTCATCCGGGGTGGGTATGGCTACACCTTC
clone size: -; D gene: TRBD1; J gene: TRBJ2-7; V gene: TRBV30; CDR3 protein: CAWMDRPSYEQYF; CDR3 DNA: TGTGCCTGGATGGACAGGCCCTCCTACGAGCAGTACTTC
clone size: once; D gene: TRBD1; J gene: TRBJ2-7; V gene: TRBV12-3/TRBV12-4; CDR3 protein: CASREPGTGGGGSEQYF; CDR3 DNA: TGTGCCAGCAGGGAACCGGGGACAGGGGGCGGGGGATCCGAGCAGTACTTC
clone size: -; D gene: TRBD1; J gene: TRBJ1-3; V gene: TRBV24-1; CDR3 protein: CATSDSLTDRAVDTIYF; CDR3 DNA: TGTGCCACCAGTGATTCCCTGACCGACAGGGCCGTAGACACCATATATTTT
clone size: -; D gene: -; J gene: TRBJ2-3; V gene: TRBV5-1; CDR3 protein: CASSQYGTAGDTQYF; CDR3 DNA: TGCGCCAGCAGCCAGTACGGGACAGCGGGTGATACGCAGTATTTT
clone size: -; D gene: TRBD2; J gene: TRBJ2-5; V gene: TRBV2; CDR3 protein: CASSSTSGSGGAGETQYF; CDR3 DNA: TGTGCCAGCAGCTCTACTAGCGGGAGCGGGGGGGCCGGGGAGACCCAGTACTTC
clone size: many; D gene: -; J gene: TRBJ1-4; V gene: TRBV12-3/TRBV12-4; CDR3 protein: CASRAGLTNEKLFF; CDR3 DNA: TGTGCCAGCAGGGCGGGGCTGACTAATGAAAAACTGTTTTTT
clone size: once; D gene: -; J gene: TRBJ2-7; V gene: TRBV7-2; CDR3 protein: CASSIEVSDSPYEQYF; CDR3 DNA: TGTGCCAGTAGTATAGAGGTGTCCGACAGTCCCTACGAGCAATACTTC
clone size: once; D gene: TRBD1; J gene: TRBJ1-4; V gene: TRBV24-1; CDR3 protein: CATSEGQGGKLFF; CDR3 DNA: TGTGCCACCAGTGAGGGACAGGGGGGAAAACTGTTTTTT
clone size: -; D gene: -; J gene: TRBJ1-6; V gene: TRBV7-9; CDR3 protein: CASGLDGQISPLHF; CDR3 DNA: TGTGCCAGCGGCTTAGACGGACAGATTTCACCCCTCCACTTT
clone size: many; D gene: -; J gene: TRBJ2-5; V gene: TRBV5-1; CDR3 protein: CASSLASTGQETQYF; CDR3 DNA: TGCGCCAGCAGCTTGGCCTCCACAGGGCAAGAGACCCAGTACTTC
clone size: -; D gene: -; J gene: TRBJ2-3; V gene: TRBV7-8; CDR3 protein: CASSEPGVDTDTQYF; CDR3 DNA: TGTGCCAGCAGCGAGCCGGGGGTTGACACAGATACGCAGTATTTT
clone size: once; D gene: TRBD2; J gene: TRBJ2-5; V gene: TRBV4-3; CDR3 protein: CASSQEGSGGFQETQYF; CDR3 DNA: TGCGCCAGCAGCCAAGAAGGAAGCGGGGGCTTCCAAGAGACCCAGTACTTC
clone size: -; D gene: TRBD1; J gene: TRBJ1-4; V gene: TRBV2; CDR3 protein: CASRGTAGPNEKLFF; CDR3 DNA: TGTGCCAGCAGAGGGACAGCTGGGCCTAATGAAAAACTGTTTTTT
clone size: many; D gene: -; J gene: TRBJ1-5; V gene: TRBV19; CDR3 protein: CASSQAVDQPQHF; CDR3 DNA: TGTGCCAGTAGTCAGGCAGTCGATCAGCCCCAGCATTTT
clone size: many; D gene: TRBD2; J gene: TRBJ2-6; V gene: TRBV6-5; CDR3 protein: CASSYYGTRGANVLTF; CDR3 DNA: TGTGCCAGCAGTTACTACGGGACTAGGGGGGCCAACGTCCTGACTTTC
clone size: -; D gene: -; J gene: TRBJ1-1; V gene: TRBV15; CDR3 protein: CATSRVSSTGEAFF; CDR3 DNA: TGTGCCACCAGCAGAGTTTCGTCAACAGGGGAAGCTTTCTTT
clone size: -; D gene: -; J gene: TRBJ1-3; V gene: TRBV19; CDR3 protein: CASSPITGPSGNTIYF; CDR3 DNA: TGTGCCAGCTCACCAATTACAGGGCCCTCGGGAAACACCATATATTTT
clone size: -; D gene: TRBD1; J gene: TRBJ2-1; V gene: TRBV7-6; CDR3 protein: CASSTWDRVNEQFF; CDR3 DNA: TGTGCCAGCAGCACCTGGGACAGGGTCAATGAGCAGTTCTTC
clone size: once; D gene: -; J gene: TRBJ1-1; V gene: TRBV29-1; CDR3 protein: CSALRGEGSEAFF; CDR3 DNA: TGCAGCGCCCTGCGCGGGGAGGGCTCCGAAGCTTTCTTT
clone size: -; D gene: -; J gene: TRBJ2-7; V gene: TRBV2; CDR3 protein: CASNWAGTYEQYF; CDR3 DNA: TGTGCCAGCAACTGGGCAGGAACCTACGAGCAGTACTTC
clone size: -; D gene: -; J gene: TRBJ2-5; V gene: TRBV4-2; CDR3 protein: CASSQGPTQSLIPGETQYF; CDR3 DNA: TGTGCCAGCAGCCAAGGACCCACACAAAGCCTAATACCGGGAGAGACCCAGTACTTC
clone size: -; D gene: TRBD1; J gene: TRBJ2-7; V gene: TRBV12-3/TRBV12-4; CDR3 protein: CASSWDRPYEQYF; CDR3 DNA: TGTGCCAGCAGTTGGGACAGGCCCTACGAGCAGTACTTC
clone size: many; D gene: -; J gene: TRBJ2-7; V gene: TRBV6-2/TRBV6-3; CDR3 protein: CASSHGDEQYF; CDR3 DNA: TGTGCCAGCAGCCACGGGGACGAGCAGTACTTC
clone size: many; D gene: TRBD1; J gene: TRBJ2-1; V gene: TRBV20-1; CDR3 protein: CSARETGGTGGRNEQFF; CDR3 DNA: TGCAGTGCTAGAGAGACAGGAGGGACAGGGGGCCGCAATGAGCAGTTCTTC
clone size: -; D gene: TRBD1; J gene: TRBJ2-7; V gene: TRBV29-1; CDR3 protein: CSVARDRGPYEQYF; CDR3 DNA: TGCAGCGTTGCTAGGGACAGGGGGCCTTACGAGCAGTACTTC